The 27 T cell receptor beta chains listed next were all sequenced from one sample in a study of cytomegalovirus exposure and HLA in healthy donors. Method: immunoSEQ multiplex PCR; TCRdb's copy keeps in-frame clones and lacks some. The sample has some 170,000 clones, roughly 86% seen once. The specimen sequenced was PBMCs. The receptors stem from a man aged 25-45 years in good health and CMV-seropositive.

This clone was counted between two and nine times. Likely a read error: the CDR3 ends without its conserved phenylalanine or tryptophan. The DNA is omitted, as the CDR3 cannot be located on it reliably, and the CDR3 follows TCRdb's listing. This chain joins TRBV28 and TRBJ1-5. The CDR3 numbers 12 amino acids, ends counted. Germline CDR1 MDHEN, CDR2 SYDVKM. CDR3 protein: CASSSAEGPSIS.

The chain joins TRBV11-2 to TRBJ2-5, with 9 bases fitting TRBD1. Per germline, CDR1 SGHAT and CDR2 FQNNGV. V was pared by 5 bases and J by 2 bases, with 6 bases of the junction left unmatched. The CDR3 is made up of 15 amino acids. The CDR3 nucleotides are TGTGCCAGCAGCCGTACGGGACAGGGTCAAGAGACCCAGTACTTC. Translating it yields CASSRTGQGQETQYF.

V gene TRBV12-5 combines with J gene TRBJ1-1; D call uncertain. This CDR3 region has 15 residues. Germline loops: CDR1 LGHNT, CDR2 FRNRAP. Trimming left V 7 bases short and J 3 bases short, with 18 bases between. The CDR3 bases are TGTGCTAGTGCCTCTTATGGGATCGAGGACACTGAAGCTTTCTTT. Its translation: CASASYGIEDTEAFF.

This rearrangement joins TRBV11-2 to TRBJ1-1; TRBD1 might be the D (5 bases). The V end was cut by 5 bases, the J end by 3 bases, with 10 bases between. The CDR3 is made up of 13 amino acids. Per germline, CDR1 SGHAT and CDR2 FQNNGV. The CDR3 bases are TGTGCCAGCAGCCCGACAGTGGACACTGAAGCTTTCTTT. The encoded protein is CASSPTVDTEAFF.

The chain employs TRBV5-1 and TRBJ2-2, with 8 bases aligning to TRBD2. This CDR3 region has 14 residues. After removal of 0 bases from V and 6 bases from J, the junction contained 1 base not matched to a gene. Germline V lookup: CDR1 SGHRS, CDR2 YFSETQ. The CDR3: CASSLAGGAGELFF. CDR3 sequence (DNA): TGCGCCAGCAGCTTGGCCGGGGGGGCCGGGGAGCTGTTTTTT.

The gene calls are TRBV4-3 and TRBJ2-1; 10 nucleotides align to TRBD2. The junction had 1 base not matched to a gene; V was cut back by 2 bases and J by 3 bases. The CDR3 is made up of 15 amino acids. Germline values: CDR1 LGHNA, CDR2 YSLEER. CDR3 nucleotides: TGCGCCAGCAGCCAATCTAGCGGGGGCTACAATGAGCAGTTCTTC. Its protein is CASSQSSGGYNEQFF.

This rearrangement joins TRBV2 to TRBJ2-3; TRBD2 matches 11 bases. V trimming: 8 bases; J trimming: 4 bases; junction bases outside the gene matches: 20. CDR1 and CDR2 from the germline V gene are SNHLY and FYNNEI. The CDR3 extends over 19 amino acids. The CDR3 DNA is TGTGCCAGCGCCTCTTTTCCGGGACTAGCGGATCAGAGGGCAGATACGCAGTATTTT. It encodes CASASFPGLADQRADTQYF. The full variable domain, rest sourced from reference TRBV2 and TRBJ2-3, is EPEVTQTPSHQVTQMGQEVILRCVPISNHLYFYWYRQILGQKVEFLVSFYNNEISEKSEIFDDQFSVERPDGSNFTLKIRSTKLEDSAMYFCASASFPGLADQRADTQYFGPGTRLTVL.

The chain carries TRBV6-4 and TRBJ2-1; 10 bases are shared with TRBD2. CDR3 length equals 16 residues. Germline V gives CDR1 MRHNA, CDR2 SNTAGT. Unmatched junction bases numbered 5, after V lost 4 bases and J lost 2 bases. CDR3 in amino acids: CASSALLAGTYNEQFF. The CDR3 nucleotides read TGTGCCAGCAGTGCCTTACTAGCGGGGACCTACAATGAGCAGTTCTTC.

The CDR3 DNA follows: TGCGCCAGCAGCCAAGACGGGAGGGACCACGAGCAGTACTTC. This encodes CASSQDGRDHEQYF. This chain connects TRBV4-1 to TRBJ2-7, with TRBD2 matching 8 bases. CDR1 and CDR2 from the germline V gene are MGHRA and YSYEKL. Losses at the gene ends were 0 bases for V and 5 bases for J; bases not matched to a gene: 3. This CDR3 is built from 14 residues.

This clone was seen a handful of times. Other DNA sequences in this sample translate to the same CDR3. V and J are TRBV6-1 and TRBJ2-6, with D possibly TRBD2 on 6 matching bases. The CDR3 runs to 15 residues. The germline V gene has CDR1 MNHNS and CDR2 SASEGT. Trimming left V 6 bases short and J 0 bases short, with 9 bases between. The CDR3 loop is CASRTGGSGANVLTF. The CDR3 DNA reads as TGTGCCAGCAGAACCGGGGGCTCTGGGGCCAACGTCCTGACTTTC.

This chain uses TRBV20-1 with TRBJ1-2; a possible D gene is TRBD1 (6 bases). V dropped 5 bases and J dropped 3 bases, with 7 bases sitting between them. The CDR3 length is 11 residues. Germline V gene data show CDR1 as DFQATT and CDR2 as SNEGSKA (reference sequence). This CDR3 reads CSAQGYYGYTF. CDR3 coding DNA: TGCAGTGCTCAGGGGTACTATGGCTACACCTTC.

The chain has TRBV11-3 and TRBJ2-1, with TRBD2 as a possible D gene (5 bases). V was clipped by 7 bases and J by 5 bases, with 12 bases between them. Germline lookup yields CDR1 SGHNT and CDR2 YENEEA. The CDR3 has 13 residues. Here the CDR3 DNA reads TGTGCCAGCATCCGGCAGGAGGACAATGAGCAGTTCTTC. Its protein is CASIRQEDNEQFF.

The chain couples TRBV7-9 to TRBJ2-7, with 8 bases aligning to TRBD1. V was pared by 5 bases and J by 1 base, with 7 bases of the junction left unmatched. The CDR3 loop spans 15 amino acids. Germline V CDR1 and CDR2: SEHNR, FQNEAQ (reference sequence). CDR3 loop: CASSRLGDRSYEQYF. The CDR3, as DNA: TGTGCCAGCAGCCGACTAGGGGACAGGTCCTACGAGCAGTACTTC.

The CDR3 DNA sequence: TGTGCCACCAGCAGGCCAGGGGATTTCTCCTACGAGCAGTACTTC. This sequence encodes CATSRPGDFSYEQYF. The chain carries TRBV15 and TRBJ2-7, with D possibly being TRBD1 (6 bases). Trimming took off 3 bases at V and 0 bases at J, with 12 bases between the two ends. CDR3 length: 15 residues. Germline assignment: CDR1 LNHNV and CDR2 YYDKDF (reference sequence). The full variable domain, rest sourced from reference TRBV15 and TRBJ2-7, is DAMVIQNPRYQVTQFGKPVTLSCSQTLNHNVMYWYQQKSSQAPKLLFHYYDKDFNNEADTPDNFQSRRPNTSFCFLDIRSPGLGDTAMYLCATSRPGDFSYEQYFGPGTRLTVT.

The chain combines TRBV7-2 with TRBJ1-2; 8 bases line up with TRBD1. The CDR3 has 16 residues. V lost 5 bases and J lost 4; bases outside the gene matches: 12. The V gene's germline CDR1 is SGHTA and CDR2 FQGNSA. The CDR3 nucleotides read TGTGCCAGCAGCGTTCCTGGGGCAGGGGGCACCTATGGCTACACCTTC. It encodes CASSVPGAGGTYGYTF.

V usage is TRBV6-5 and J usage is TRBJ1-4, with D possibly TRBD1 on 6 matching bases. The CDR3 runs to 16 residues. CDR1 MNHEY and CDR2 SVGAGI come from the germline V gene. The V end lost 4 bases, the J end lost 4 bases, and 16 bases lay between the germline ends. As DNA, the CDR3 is TGTGCCAGCAGTTTAAATACAGGGAAGGGTAATGAAAAACTGTTTTTT. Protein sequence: CASSLNTGKGNEKLFF.

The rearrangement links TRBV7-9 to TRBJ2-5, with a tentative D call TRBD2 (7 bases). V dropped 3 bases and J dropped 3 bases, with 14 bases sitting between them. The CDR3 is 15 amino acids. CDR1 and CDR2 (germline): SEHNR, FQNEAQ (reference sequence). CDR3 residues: CASSFSGTKEETQYF. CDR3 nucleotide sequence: TGTGCCAGCAGCTTCAGCGGGACAAAGGAAGAGACCCAGTACTTC. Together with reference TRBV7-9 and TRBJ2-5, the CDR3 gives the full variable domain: DTGVSQNPRHKITKRGQNVTFRCDPISEHNRLYWYRQTLGQGPEFLTYFQNEAQLEKSRLLSDRFSAERPKGSFSTLEIQRTEQGDSAMYLCASSFSGTKEETQYFGPGTRLLVL.

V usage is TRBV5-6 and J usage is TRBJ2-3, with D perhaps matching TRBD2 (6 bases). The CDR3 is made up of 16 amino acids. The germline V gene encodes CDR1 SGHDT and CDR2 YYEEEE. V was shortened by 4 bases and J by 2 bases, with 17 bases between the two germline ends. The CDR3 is CASSGGTGSSTDTQYF. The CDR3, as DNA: TGTGCCAGCAGCGGGGGGACTGGCTCATCCACAGATACGCAGTATTTT.

The CDR3 sequence: CASSLGPSGLSTDTQYF. The CDR3 region has the DNA TGTGCCAGCAGCTTGGGACCGTCTGGGCTGAGCACAGATACGCAGTATTTT. The gene calls are TRBV7-3 and TRBJ2-3; D may correspond to TRBD1 or TRBD2 (5 bases each). Trimming shortened V by 3 bases and J by 0 bases, and 16 bases separated the two germline ends. Germline values: CDR1 SGHTA, CDR2 FQGTGA. The CDR3 is made up of 17 amino acids.

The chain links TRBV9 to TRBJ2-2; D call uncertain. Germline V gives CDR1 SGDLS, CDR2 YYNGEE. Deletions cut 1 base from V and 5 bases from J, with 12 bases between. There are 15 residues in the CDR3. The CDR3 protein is CASSVWYFSTGELFF. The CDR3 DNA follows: TGTGCCAGCAGCGTATGGTATTTCTCGACCGGGGAGCTGTTTTTT. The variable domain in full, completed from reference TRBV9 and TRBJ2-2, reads DSGVTQTPKHLITATGQRVTLRCSPRSGDLSVYWYQQSLDQGLQFLIQYYNGEERAKGNILERFSAQQFPDLHSELNLSSLELGDSALYFCASSVWYFSTGELFFGEGSRLTVL.

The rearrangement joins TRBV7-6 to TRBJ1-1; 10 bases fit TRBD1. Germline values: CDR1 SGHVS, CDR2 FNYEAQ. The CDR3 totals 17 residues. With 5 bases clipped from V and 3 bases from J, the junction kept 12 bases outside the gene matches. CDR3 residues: CASSGRTGGFLHTEAFF. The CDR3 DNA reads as TGTGCCAGCAGCGGTAGGACAGGGGGATTCCTGCACACTGAAGCTTTCTTT.

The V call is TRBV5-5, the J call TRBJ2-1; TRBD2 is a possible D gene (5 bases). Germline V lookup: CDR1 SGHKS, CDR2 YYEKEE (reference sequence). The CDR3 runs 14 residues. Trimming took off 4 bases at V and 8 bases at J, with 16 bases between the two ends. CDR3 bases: TGTGCCAGCAGCAGGACTTTGCTTGGCGATGAGCAGTTCTTC. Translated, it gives CASSRTLLGDEQFF.

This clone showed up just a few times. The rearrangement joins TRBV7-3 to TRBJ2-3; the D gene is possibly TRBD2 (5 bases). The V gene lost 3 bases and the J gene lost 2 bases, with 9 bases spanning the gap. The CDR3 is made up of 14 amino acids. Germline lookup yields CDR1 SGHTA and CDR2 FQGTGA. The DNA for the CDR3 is TGTGCCAGCAGCTTTGGCGGGCCCACAGATACGCAGTATTTT. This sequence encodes CASSFGGPTDTQYF.

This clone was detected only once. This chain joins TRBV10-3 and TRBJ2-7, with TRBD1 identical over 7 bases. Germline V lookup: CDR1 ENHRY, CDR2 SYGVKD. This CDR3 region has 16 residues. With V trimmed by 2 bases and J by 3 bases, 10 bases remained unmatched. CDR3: CAISEGRTTGFYEQYF. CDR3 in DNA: TGTGCCATCAGTGAGGGGCGTACGACAGGGTTCTACGAGCAGTACTTC.

CDR3 region: CASSVIDRGASYEQYF. The CDR3 region has the DNA TGTGCCAGCAGCGTAATCGACAGAGGGGCCTCCTACGAGCAGTACTTC. The chain couples TRBV7-9 to TRBJ2-7; either TRBD1 or TRBD2 may fit D (5 bases each). Germline V gene sequence: CDR1 SEHNR, CDR2 FQNEAQ (reference sequence). Trimming removed 5 bases from V and 0 bases from J, with 17 bases in between. The CDR3 length is 16 residues.

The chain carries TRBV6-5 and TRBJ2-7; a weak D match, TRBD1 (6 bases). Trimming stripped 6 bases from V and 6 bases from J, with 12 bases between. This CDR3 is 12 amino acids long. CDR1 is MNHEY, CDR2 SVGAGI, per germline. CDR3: CASSKIQGEQYF. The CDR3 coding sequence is TGTGCCAGCAGCAAAATACAGGGCGAGCAGTACTTC.

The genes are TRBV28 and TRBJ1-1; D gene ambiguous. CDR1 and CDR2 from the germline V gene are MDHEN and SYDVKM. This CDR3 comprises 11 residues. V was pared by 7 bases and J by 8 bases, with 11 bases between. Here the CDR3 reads CASTESGEAFF. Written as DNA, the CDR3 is TGTGCCAGCACTGAGTCCGGGGAAGCTTTCTTT.